The subject of this entry is one T cell receptor (beta chain). Its antigen is currently unknown. From the 5' RACE reads, TCRdb called clonotypes with MiXCR, one entry per CDR3 protein. The sample has some 450,000 distinct CDR3 sequences; under 20% are singletons. This CDR3 region has 14 residues. Trimming left V 4 bases short and J 1 base short, with 10 bases between. The data derive from a study of CD8 T cells in ankylosing spondylitis. Findings and limits, study-wide: In ankylosing spondylitis patients, matched synovial fluid reportedly showed significant enrichment of disease-linked clones. With a CD8+ phenotype, disease-linked clones were relatively rare in peripheral blood. Typical of ankylosing spondylitis blood, it appeared, was a TCR beta motif of fewer than 10 highly homologous variants.

Sequencing used blood, either unsorted or a sorted T cell fraction (not recorded which). The sequence came from a male donor with ankylosing spondylitis. The V gene is TRBV12-3 or TRBV12-4, the J gene TRBJ2-5; D is unclear. The CDR3 coding sequence is TGTGCCAGCAGTTGGAACCTGCCCCAAGAGACCCAGTACTTC. Translated: CASSWNLPQETQYF.